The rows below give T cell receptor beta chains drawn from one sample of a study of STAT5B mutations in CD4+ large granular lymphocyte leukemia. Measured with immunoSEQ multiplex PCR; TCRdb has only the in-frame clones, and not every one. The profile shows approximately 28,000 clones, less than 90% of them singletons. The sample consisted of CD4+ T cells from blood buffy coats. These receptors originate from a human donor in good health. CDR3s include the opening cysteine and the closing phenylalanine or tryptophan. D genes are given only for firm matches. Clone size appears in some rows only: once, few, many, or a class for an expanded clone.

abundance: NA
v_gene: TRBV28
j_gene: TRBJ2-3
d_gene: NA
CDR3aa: CASSSIGPQTDTQYF
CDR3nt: TGTGCCAGCAGTTCCATAGGGCCGCAGACAGATACGCAGTATTTT

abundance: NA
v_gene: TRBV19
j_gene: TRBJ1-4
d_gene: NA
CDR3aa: CASSPGIRDPRSYEKLFF
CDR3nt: TGTGCCAGTAGTCCGGGGATCAGAGATCCGAGGTCTTATGAAAAACTGTTTTTT

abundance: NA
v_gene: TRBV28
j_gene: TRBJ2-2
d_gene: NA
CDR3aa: CASSLFANTGELFF
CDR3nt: TGTGCCAGCAGTTTATTCGCTAACACCGGGGAGCTGTTTTTT

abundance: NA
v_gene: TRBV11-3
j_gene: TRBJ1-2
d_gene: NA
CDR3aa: CASSRAYPLDYGYTF
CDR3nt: TGTGCCAGCAGCCGGGCTTATCCATTGGACTATGGCTACACCTTC

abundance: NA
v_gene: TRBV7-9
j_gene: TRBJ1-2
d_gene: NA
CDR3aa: CASSLGGRSYGYTF
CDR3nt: TGTGCCAGCAGCTTAGGGGGACGGTCCTATGGCTACACCTTC

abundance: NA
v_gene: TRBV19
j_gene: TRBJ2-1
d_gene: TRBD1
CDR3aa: CASSMPRDRGRGEQFF
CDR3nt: TGTGCCAGTAGTATGCCCCGGGACAGGGGGCGGGGTGAGCAGTTCTTC

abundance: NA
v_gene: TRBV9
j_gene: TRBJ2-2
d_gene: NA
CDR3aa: CASSVGGERTGELFF
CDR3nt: TGTGCCAGCAGCGTAGGCGGTGAAAGGACCGGGGAGCTGTTTTTT

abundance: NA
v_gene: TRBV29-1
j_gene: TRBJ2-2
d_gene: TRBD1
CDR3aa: CSIGQGNTGELFF
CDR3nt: TGCAGCATCGGACAGGGAAACACCGGGGAGCTGTTTTTT

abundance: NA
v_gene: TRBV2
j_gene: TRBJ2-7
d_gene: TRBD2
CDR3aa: CASRGDYDEQYF
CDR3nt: TGTGCCAGCAGAGGGGACTACGACGAGCAGTACTTC

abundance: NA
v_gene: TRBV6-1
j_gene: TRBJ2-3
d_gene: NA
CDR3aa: CASSEQGADTQYF
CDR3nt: TGTGCCAGCAGTGAACAAGGGGCAGATACGCAGTATTTT

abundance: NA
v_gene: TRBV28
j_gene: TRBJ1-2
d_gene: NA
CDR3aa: CASSLIRLSGYTF
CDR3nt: TGTGCCAGCAGTTTAATCCGGCTTAGTGGCTACACCTTC

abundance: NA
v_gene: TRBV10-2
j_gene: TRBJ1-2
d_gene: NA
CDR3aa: CASSESTGIPRGYTF
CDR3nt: TGCGCCAGCAGTGAGTCGACAGGAATCCCTCGTGGCTACACCTTC

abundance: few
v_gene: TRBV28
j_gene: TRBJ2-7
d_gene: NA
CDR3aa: CASSSWGPYEQYF
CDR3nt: TGTGCCAGCAGTTCCTGGGGCCCTTACGAGCAGTACTTC

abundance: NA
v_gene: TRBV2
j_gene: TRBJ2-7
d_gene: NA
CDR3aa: CASSEASGRGSEQYF
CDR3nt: TGTGCCAGCAGTGAAGCGTCTGGTAGGGGATCCGAGCAGTACTTC

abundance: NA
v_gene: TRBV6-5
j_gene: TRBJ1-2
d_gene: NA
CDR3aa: CASSLEGEMDGYTF
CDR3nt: TGTGCCAGCAGCCTTGAGGGGGAGATGGATGGCTACACCTTC

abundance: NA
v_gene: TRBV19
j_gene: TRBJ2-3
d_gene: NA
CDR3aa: CASSDEGPQYF
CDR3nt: TGTGCCAGTAGTGACGAGGGGCCTCAGTATTTT

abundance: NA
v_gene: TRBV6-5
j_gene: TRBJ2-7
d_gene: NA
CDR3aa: CASSLGIYEQYF
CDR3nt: TGTGCCAGCAGCCTAGGGATCTACGAGCAGTACTTC

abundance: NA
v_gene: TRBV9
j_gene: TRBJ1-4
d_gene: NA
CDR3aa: CASSVARGPGEKLFF
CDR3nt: TGTGCCAGCAGCGTAGCCAGGGGACCGGGGGAAAAACTGTTTTTT

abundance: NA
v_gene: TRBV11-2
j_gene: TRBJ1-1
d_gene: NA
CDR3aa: CASSLFPGLKMDTEAFF
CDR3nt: TGTGCCAGCAGCTTATTTCCTGGCCTAAAGATGGATACTGAAGCTTTCTTT

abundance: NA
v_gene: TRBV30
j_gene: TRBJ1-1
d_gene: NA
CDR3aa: CAWDQGTMNTEAFF
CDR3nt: TGTGCCTGGGACCAGGGGACTATGAACACTGAAGCTTTCTTT

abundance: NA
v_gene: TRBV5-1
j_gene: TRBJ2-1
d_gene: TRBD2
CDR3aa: CASSPVLAGGSIYNEQFF
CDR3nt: TGCGCCAGCAGCCCCGTACTAGCGGGAGGTAGTATTTACAATGAGCAGTTCTTC

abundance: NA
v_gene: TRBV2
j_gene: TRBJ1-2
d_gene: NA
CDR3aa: CASSEGFQHYGYTF
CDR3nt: TGTGCCAGCAGCGAGGGCTTCCAACACTATGGCTACACCTTC

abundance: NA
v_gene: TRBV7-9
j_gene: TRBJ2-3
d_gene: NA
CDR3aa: CASSPVGAADTQYF
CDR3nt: TGTGCCAGCAGCCCGGTGGGGGCCGCAGATACGCAGTATTTT

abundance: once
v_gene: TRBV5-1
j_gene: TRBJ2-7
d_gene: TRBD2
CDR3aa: CASSPLAGGRYEQYF
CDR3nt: TGCGCCAGCAGCCCACTAGCGGGAGGTCGGTACGAGCAGTACTTC

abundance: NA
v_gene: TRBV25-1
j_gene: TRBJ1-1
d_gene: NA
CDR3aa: CASSEVGFEAFF
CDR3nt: TGTGCCAGCAGTGAAGTCGGTTTTGAAGCTTTCTTT

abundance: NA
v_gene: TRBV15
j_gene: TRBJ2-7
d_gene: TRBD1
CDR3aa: CATSRDTATGRDEQYF
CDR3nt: TGTGCCACCAGCAGAGATACGGCGACAGGGCGAGACGAGCAGTACTTC

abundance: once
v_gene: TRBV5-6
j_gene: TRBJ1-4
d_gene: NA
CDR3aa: CASSLYSNGEKLFF
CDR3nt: TGTGCCAGCAGCTTGTACTCTAATGGGGAAAAACTGTTTTTT

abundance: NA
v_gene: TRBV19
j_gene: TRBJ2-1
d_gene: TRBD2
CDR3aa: CASRRTSGTYNEQFF
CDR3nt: TGTGCCAGTAGACGGACTAGCGGAACCTACAATGAGCAGTTCTTC

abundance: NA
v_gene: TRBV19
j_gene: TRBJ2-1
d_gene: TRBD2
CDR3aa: CASSQASGTSTGRHEQFF
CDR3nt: TGTGCCAGTAGTCAGGCTAGCGGGACTTCCACTGGCCGGCATGAGCAGTTCTTC

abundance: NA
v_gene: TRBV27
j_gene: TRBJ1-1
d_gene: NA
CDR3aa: CASIGLTEAFF
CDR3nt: TGTGCCAGCATAGGGCTGACTGAAGCTTTCTTT

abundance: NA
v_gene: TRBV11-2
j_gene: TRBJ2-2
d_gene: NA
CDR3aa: CASSERDAPPGELFF
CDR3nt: TGTGCCAGCAGCGAACGGGACGCCCCACCAGGGGAGCTGTTTTTT

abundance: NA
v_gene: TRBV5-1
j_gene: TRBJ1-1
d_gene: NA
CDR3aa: CASSRGQVTEAFF
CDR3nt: TGCGCCAGCAGCCGAGGGCAGGTCACTGAAGCTTTCTTT

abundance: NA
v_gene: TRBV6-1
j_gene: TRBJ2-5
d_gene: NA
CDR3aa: CASSERMAAYQETQYF
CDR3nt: TGTGCCAGCAGTGAGCGCATGGCGGCATATCAAGAGACCCAGTACTTC

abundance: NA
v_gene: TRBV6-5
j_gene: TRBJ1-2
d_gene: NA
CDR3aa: CASSYSVGGQGYTF
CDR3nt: TGTGCCAGCAGTTACTCAGTAGGTGGGCAGGGCTACACCTTC

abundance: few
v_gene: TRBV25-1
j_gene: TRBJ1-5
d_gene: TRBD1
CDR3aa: CASRGQGNQPQHF
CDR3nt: TGTGCCAGCAGGGGACAGGGGAATCAGCCCCAGCATTTT

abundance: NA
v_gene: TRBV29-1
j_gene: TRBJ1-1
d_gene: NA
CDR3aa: CSVRTGTFMNTEAFF
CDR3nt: TGCAGCGTCAGAACAGGGACTTTCATGAACACTGAAGCTTTCTTT

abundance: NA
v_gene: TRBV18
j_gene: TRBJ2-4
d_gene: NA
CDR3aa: CASSPPLPDSKNIQYF
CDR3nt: TGTGCCAGCTCACCACCATTACCCGATAGCAAAAACATTCAGTACTTC

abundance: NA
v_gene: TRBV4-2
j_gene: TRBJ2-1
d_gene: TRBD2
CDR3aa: CASSQSQRGDNEQFF
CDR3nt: TGTGCCAGCAGCCAATCCCAGCGGGGGGACAATGAGCAGTTCTTC

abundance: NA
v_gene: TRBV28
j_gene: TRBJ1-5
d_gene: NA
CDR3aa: CASSLGEGTQHF
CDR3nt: TGTGCCAGCAGTTTAGGTGAGGGTACCCAGCATTTT

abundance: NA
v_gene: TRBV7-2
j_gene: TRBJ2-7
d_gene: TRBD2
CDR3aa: CASSLARELAYEQYF
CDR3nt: TGTGCCAGCAGCTTAGCGCGGGAGTTGGCCTACGAGCAGTACTTC

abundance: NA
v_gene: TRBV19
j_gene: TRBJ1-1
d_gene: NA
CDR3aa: CATQGTSTEAFF
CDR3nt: TGTGCCACCCAGGGGACCTCCACTGAAGCTTTCTTT

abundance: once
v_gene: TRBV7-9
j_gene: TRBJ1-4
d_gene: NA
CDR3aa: CASSPQGANEKLFF
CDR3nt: TGTGCCAGCAGCCCGCAAGGGGCTAATGAAAAACTGTTTTTT

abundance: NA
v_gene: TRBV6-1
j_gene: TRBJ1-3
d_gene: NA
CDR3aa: CASRMGYSGNTIYF
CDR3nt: TGTGCCAGCAGGATGGGATACTCTGGAAACACCATATATTTT

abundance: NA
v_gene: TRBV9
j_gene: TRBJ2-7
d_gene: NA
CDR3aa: CASSVVLAWGEQYF
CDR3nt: TGTGCCAGCAGCGTAGTGCTAGCGTGGGGCGAGCAGTACTTC

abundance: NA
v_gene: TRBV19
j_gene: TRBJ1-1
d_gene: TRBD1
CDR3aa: CASSIRRDRGEVTEAFF
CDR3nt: TGTGCCAGTAGTATTCGACGGGACAGGGGCGAGGTCACTGAAGCTTTCTTT

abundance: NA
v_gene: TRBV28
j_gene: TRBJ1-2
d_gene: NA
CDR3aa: CASSLYTDSYGYTF
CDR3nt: TGTGCCAGCAGTTTGTATACGGATTCCTATGGCTACACCTTC

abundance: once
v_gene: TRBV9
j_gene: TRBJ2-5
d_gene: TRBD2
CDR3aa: CASTLAGGPWETQYF
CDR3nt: TGTGCCAGCACCCTAGCGGGAGGGCCTTGGGAGACCCAGTACTTC

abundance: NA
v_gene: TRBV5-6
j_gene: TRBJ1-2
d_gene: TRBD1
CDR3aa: CASSFGQGAYGYTF
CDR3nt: TGTGCCAGCAGCTTCGGACAGGGGGCGTATGGCTACACCTTC

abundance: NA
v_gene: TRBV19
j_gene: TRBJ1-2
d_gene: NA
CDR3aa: CASTNQVGSYGYTF
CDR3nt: TGTGCCAGTACCAACCAAGTGGGGAGCTATGGCTACACCTTC

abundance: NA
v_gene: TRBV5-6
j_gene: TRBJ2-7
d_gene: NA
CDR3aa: CASSFDRKTYEQYF
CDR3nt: TGTGCCAGCAGCTTTGACAGGAAAACCTACGAGCAGTACTTC

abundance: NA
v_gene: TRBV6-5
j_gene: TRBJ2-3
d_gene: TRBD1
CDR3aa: CASSYRQGIDTQYF
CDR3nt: TGTGCCAGCAGTTACCGACAGGGGATAGATACGCAGTATTTT

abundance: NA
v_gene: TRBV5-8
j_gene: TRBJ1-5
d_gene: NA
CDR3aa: CASSFLPFTNSYSNQPQHF
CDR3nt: TGTGCCAGCAGCTTTCTTCCATTTACTAACTCGTATAGCAATCAGCCCCAGCATTTT

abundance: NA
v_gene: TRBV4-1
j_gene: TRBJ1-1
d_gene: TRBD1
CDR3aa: CASSQGDRGNTEAFF
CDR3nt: TGCGCCAGCAGCCAAGGGGACAGGGGTAACACTGAAGCTTTCTTT